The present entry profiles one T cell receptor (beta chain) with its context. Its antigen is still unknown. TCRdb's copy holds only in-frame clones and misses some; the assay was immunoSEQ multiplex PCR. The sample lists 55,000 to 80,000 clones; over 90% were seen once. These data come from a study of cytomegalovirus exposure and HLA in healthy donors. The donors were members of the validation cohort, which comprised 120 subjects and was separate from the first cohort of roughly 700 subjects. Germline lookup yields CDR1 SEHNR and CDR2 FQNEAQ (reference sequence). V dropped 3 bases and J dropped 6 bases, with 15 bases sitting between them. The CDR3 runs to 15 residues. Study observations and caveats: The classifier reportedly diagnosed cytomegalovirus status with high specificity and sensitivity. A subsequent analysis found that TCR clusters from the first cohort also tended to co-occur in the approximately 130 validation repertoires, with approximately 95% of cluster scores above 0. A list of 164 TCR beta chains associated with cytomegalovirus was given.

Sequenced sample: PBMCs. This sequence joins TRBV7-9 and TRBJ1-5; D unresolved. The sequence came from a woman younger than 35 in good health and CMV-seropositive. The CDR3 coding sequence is TGTGCCAGCAGCTTCGCAGGCCGTGACGTTCAGCCCCAGCATTTT. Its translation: CASSFAGRDVQPQHF.